This paragraph reports one TCR beta chain. In TCRdb, the PCR reads were re-called with MiXCR into one record per CDR3 protein. The table lists approximately 90,000 distinct CDR3 sequences, about 24% of them singletons. The sample is drawn from a study of molecular identifiers for immune sequencing clone quantification. This CDR3 comprises 16 residues. With 11 bases removed from V and 0 bases from J, the gap between germline ends came to 22 bases. Germline assignment: CDR1 MNHNS and CDR2 SASEGT. Input material: naive CD8+ T cells from blood, with Jurkat cell RNA spiked in. Subset: FACS-sorted CD8+CD4-CCR7+CD45RA+ naive T cells. This receptor was taken from a human donor in good health. Some libraries in this study had Jurkat cell RNA spiked in. This sequence joins TRBV6-1 and TRBJ1-1; weak D call: TRBD1 (6 bases). For the CDR3, the DNA is TGTGCCCGCCGTCCCGCGATGGGGGCTTTGAACACTGAAGCTTTCTTT. Residues: CARRPAMGALNTEAFF.